This is a list of T cell receptor beta chains from one sample in a study of T cell changes during pregnancy in multiple sclerosis. Profiling relied on immunoSEQ multiplex PCR, and the TCRdb table lists in-frame clones only, not all of them. Of under 95,000 clones listed, nearly 95% are singletons. The sequences come from peripheral blood, collected in the second trimester of pregnancy. The receptors were sampled from a female donor in good health, enrolled as a control in a pregnancy study. Each CDR3 is given with its conserved first and last residue. The D gene is left open where the match is weak. Some rows have no size entry. The others give once, few or many, or a class for an expanded clone.

CDR3: CASSGQGSQPQHF
DNA: TGTGCCAGCAGCGGACAGGGGAGTCAGCCCCAGCATTTT
J: TRBJ1-5
V: TRBV6-1
D: TRBD1
size: NA

CDR3: CASSPPSGGVSHEQYF
DNA: TGTGCCAGCTCACCTCCATCCGGCGGGGTTTCCCACGAGCAGTACTTC
J: TRBJ2-7
V: TRBV18
D: NA
size: NA

CDR3: CASMGSSYEQYF
DNA: TGTGCCAGCATGGGCAGCTCCTACGAGCAGTACTTC
J: TRBJ2-7
V: TRBV2
D: NA
size: NA

CDR3: CASAISPFEQYF
DNA: TGTGCCAGCGCGATCTCCCCCTTCGAGCAGTACTTC
J: TRBJ2-7
V: TRBV27
D: NA
size: NA

CDR3: CASSSDRFHEQYF
DNA: TGTGCCAGTAGCTCTGACAGGTTCCACGAGCAGTACTTC
J: TRBJ2-7
V: TRBV19
D: NA
size: NA

CDR3: CARGPSGNEQFF
DNA: TGTGCCAGGGGTCCTAGCGGCAATGAGCAGTTCTTC
J: TRBJ2-1
V: TRBV7-9
D: TRBD2
size: NA

CDR3: CASSPGQGELVNNEQFF
DNA: TGTGCCAGCAGCCCCGGACAGGGTGAGTTGGTCAACAATGAGCAGTTCTTC
J: TRBJ2-1
V: TRBV7-2
D: TRBD1
size: NA

CDR3: CASSETVYGYTF
DNA: TGTGCCAGCAGTGAAACAGTCTATGGCTACACCTTC
J: TRBJ1-2
V: TRBV6-1
D: NA
size: NA

CDR3: CASSLGGRSTDTQYF
DNA: TGTGCCAGCAGCTTGGGCGGGAGAAGCACAGATACGCAGTATTTT
J: TRBJ2-3
V: TRBV5-8
D: TRBD2
size: NA

CDR3: CASSERQGYQPQHF
DNA: TGTGCCAGCAGTGAAAGACAGGGGTACCAGCCCCAGCATTTT
J: TRBJ1-5
V: TRBV2
D: TRBD1
size: NA

CDR3: CASSMSRLAGGPGYNEQFF
DNA: TGTGCCAGTAGTATGAGTAGGCTAGCGGGAGGGCCGGGGTACAATGAGCAGTTCTTC
J: TRBJ2-1
V: TRBV19
D: TRBD2
size: NA

CDR3: CASSGGLASGEQFF
DNA: TGTGCCAGCAGCGGAGGACTAGCATCTGGTGAGCAGTTCTTC
J: TRBJ2-1
V: TRBV2
D: TRBD2
size: NA

CDR3: CASSPGQGIPYEQYF
DNA: TGCGCCAGCAGCCCCGGACAGGGTATCCCCTACGAGCAGTACTTC
J: TRBJ2-7
V: TRBV5-1
D: TRBD1
size: NA

CDR3: CASSFSAGPYNEQFF
DNA: TGTGCCAGCAGTTTTTCCGCGGGCCCCTACAATGAGCAGTTCTTC
J: TRBJ2-1
V: TRBV27
D: NA
size: NA

CDR3: CASRRTGGEKLFF
DNA: TGTGCCAGCAGAAGGACAGGGGGTGAAAAACTGTTTTTT
J: TRBJ1-4
V: TRBV28
D: TRBD1
size: NA

CDR3: CASSLGTGDGNQPQHF
DNA: TGCGCCAGCAGCTTGGGGACAGGGGATGGCAATCAGCCCCAGCATTTT
J: TRBJ1-5
V: TRBV5-1
D: TRBD1
size: NA

CDR3: CAISESPPGQGGNQPQHF
DNA: TGTGCCATCAGTGAGTCCCCTCCGGGACAGGGTGGCAATCAGCCCCAGCATTTT
J: TRBJ1-5
V: TRBV10-3
D: TRBD1
size: NA

CDR3: CASSQLAGTRSSTDTQYF
DNA: TGTGCCAGCAGTCAGTTAGCGGGGACTCGATCTAGCACAGATACGCAGTATTTT
J: TRBJ2-3
V: TRBV2
D: TRBD2
size: NA

CDR3: CASSQEAASGGREQFF
DNA: TGCGCCAGCAGCCAAGAGGCGGCTAGCGGGGGTAGGGAGCAGTTCTTC
J: TRBJ2-1
V: TRBV4-1
D: TRBD2
size: NA

CDR3: CASSKAGGHGEQYF
DNA: TGTGCCAGCAGCAAAGCAGGGGGACACGGCGAGCAGTACTTC
J: TRBJ2-7
V: TRBV9
D: TRBD1
size: once